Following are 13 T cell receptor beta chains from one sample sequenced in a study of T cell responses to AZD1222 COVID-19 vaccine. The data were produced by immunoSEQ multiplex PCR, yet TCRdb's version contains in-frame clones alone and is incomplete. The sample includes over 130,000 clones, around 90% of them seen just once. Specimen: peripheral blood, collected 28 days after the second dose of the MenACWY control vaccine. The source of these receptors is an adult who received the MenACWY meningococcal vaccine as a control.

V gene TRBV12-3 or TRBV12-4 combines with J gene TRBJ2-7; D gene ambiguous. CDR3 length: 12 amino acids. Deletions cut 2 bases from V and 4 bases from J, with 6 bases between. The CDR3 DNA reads TGTGCCAGCAGTTTACGGAGTTACGAGCAGTACTTC. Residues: CASSLRSYEQYF.

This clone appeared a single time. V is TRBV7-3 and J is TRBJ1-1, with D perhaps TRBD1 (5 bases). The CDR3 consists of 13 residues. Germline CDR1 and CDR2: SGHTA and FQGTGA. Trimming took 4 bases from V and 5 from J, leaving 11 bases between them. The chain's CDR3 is CASSSGRGTEAFF. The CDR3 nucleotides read TGTGCCAGCAGCTCGGGACGTGGGACTGAAGCTTTCTTT.

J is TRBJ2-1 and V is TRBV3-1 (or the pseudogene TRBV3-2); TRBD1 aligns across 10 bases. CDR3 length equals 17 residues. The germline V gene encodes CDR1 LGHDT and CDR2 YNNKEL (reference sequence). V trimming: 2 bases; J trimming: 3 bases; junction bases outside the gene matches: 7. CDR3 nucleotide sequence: TGTGCCAGCAGCCAAATGGTTGGGACAGGGGACTACAATGAGCAGTTCTTC. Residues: CASSQMVGTGDYNEQFF.

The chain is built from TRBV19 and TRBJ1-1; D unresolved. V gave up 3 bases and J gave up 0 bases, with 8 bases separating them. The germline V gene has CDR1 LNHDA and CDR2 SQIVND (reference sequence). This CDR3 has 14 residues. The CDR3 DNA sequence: TGTGCCAGTAGTATTGAGGTTCTGAACACTGAAGCTTTCTTT. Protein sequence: CASSIEVLNTEAFF.

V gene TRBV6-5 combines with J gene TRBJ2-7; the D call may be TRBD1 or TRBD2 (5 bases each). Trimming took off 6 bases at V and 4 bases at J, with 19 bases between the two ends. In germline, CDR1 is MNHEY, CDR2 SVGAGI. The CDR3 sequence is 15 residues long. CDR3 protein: CASRKGTQTPYEQYF. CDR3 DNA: TGTGCCAGCAGGAAAGGGACCCAAACCCCATACGAGCAGTACTTC.

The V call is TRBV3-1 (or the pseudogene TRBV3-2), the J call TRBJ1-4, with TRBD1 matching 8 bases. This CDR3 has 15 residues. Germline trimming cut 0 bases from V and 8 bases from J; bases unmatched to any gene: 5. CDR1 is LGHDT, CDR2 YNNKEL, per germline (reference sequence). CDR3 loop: CASSQDGTGPEKLFF. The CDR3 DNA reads TGTGCCAGCAGCCAAGACGGGACAGGCCCCGAAAAACTGTTTTTT.

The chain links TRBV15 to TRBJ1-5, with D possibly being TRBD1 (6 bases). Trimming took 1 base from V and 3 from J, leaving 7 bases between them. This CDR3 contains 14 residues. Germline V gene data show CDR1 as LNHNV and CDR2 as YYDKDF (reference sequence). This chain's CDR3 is CATSRGTDNQPQHF. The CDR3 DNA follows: TGTGCCACCAGCAGAGGGACAGACAATCAGCCCCAGCATTTT.

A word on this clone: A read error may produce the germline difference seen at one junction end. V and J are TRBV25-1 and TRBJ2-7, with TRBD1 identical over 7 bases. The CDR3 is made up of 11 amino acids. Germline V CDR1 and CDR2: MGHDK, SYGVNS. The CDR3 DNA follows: TGTGCCAGCAGTTTAGGGACAGAAAGAACCTTC. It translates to CASSLGTERTF.

The CDR3 bases are TGTGCCACCAGTGATCGGACGTCCCCTAGCACAGATACGCAGTATTTT. Its translation: CATSDRTSPSTDTQYF. This chain joins TRBV24-1 and TRBJ2-3; D gene ambiguous. The germline V gene encodes CDR1 KGHDR and CDR2 SFDVKD. Trimming left V 3 bases short and J 0 bases short, with 12 bases between. This CDR3 is built from 16 residues.

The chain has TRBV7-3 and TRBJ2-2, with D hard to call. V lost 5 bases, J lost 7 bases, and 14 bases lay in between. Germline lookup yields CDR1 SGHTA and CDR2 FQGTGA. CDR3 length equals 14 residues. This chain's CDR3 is CASSPEYSHGELFF. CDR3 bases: TGTGCCAGCAGCCCGGAATACAGTCACGGGGAGCTGTTTTTT. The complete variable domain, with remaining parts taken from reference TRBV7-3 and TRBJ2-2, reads GAGVSQTPSNKVTEKGKYVELRCDPISGHTALYWYRQSLGQGPEFLIYFQGTGAADDSGLPNDRFFAVRPEGSVSTLKIQRTERGDSAVYLCASSPEYSHGELFFGEGSRLTVL.

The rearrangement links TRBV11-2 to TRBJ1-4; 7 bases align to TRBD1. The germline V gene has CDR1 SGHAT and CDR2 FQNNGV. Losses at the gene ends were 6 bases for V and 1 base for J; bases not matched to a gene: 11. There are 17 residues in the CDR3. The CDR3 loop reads CASSQGGDSGTNEKLFF. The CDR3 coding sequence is TGTGCCAGCAGTCAGGGGGGGGACAGCGGAACTAATGAAAAACTGTTTTTT.

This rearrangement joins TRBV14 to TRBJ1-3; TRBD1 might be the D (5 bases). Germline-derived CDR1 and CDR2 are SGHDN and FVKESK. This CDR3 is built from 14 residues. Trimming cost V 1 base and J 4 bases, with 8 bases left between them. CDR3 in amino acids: CASSQVGTGNTIYF. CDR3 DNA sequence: TGTGCCAGCAGCCAAGTAGGGACGGGAAACACCATATATTTT.

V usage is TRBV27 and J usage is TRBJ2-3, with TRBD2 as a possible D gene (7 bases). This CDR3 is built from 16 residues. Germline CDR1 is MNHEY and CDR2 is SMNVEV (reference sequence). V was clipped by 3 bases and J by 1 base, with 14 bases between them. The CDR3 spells CASSFRGAGGTDTQYF. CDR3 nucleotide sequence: TGTGCCAGCAGTTTTCGGGGGGCCGGGGGCACAGATACGCAGTATTTT.